These 9 T cell receptor beta chains originate from one sample sequenced in a study of OX40 agonist ivuxolimab in advanced cancers. The table came from immunoSEQ multiplex PCR; TCRdb's copy has only in-frame clones and leaves some out. This table has some 90,000 clones, just over 90% appearing once. The source material was CD4+ or CD8+ T cells sorted from blood, sampled in a trial of the OX40 agonist ivuxolimab. The receptors here all came from an adult with an advanced solid tumor such as melanoma, head and neck, liver or kidney cancer.

The V and J genes are TRBV9 and TRBJ2-5; D possibly uses TRBD1 or TRBD2 (5 bases each). Between the trimmed V and J ends, which lost 3 bases and 5 bases, there was a span of 17 bases. This CDR3 spans 15 amino acids. Germline V CDR1 and CDR2: SGDLS, YYNGEE. The CDR3 loop reads CASSGHTGGGETQYF. The CDR3 DNA follows: TGTGCCAGCAGCGGCCATACAGGTGGCGGGGAGACCCAGTACTTC.

V is TRBV11-3 and J is TRBJ2-2; D gene ambiguous. Germline V lookup: CDR1 SGHNT, CDR2 YENEEA. CDR3 size: 14 residues. Trimming stripped 5 bases from V and 1 base from J, with 8 bases between. The CDR3 DNA follows: TGTGCCAGCAGCGGACCCATGAACACCGGGGAGCTGTTTTTT. This codes for CASSGPMNTGELFF.

The chain combines TRBV4-3 with TRBJ2-5; 9 bases are shared with TRBD1. In germline, CDR1 is LGHNA, CDR2 YSLEER. CDR3 length: 15 residues. The V and J ends lost 2 bases and 6 bases, in that order; junction bases with no gene match: 7. CDR3 nucleotides: TGCGCCAGCAGCCAATCTCGGGACAGGGTAAAGACCCAGTACTTC. It translates to CASSQSRDRVKTQYF.

The rearrangement joins TRBV28 to TRBJ1-5, with D maybe TRBD1 (6 bases). The CDR3 runs 15 residues. The germline CDR1 and CDR2 sequences are MDHEN and SYDVKM. V was cut by 5 bases and J by 3 bases, with 14 bases left in between. CDR3 in amino acids: CASSRIQGNNQPQHF. In nucleotides, the CDR3 is TGTGCCAGCAGTCGAATACAGGGAAACAATCAGCCCCAGCATTTT.

This rearrangement joins TRBV11-2 to TRBJ2-5, with 9 nucleotides matching TRBD1. This CDR3 has 14 amino acids. Germline trimming cut 6 bases from V and 4 bases from J; bases unmatched to any gene: 6. Germline CDR1 reads SGHAT; CDR2 reads FQNNGV. As DNA, the CDR3 is TGTGCCAGCAGGGAGGGACAGGGAATAGAGACCCAGTACTTC. As protein: CASREGQGIETQYF.

This sequence joins TRBV5-1 and TRBJ2-7; 7 bases agree with TRBD2. V lost 2 bases to trimming and J lost 4 bases; unmatched junction nucleotides: 12. This CDR3 has 16 amino acids. Germline V CDR1 and CDR2: SGHRS, YFSETQ. CDR3 sequence reads: CASSFQPGGMGYEQYF. CDR3 in DNA: TGCGCCAGCAGCTTCCAACCCGGGGGGATGGGGTACGAGCAGTACTTC.

In its sample, this clone was seen once. The genes are TRBV28 and TRBJ2-3; the D call may be TRBD1 or TRBD2 (6 bases each). CDR1 is MDHEN, CDR2 SYDVKM, per germline. The V end lost 10 bases, the J end lost 7 bases, and 21 bases lay between the germline ends. CDR3 length equals 14 residues. CDR3 DNA: TGTGCCACCCGCCCCCGTAGGGGGGCAAATACGCAGTATTTT. It specifies CATRPRRGANTQYF.

J is TRBJ1-2 and V is TRBV2; weak D call: TRBD1 (5 bases). Germline V gives CDR1 SNHLY, CDR2 FYNNEI. The CDR3 is 12 residues long. Trimming removed 7 bases at V and 6 bases at J, with 12 bases between. The CDR3 reads CASNGQDHGYTF. CDR3 coding DNA: TGTGCCAGCAATGGACAAGATCATGGCTACACCTTC. The variable domain in full, with the rest retrieved from reference TRBV2 and TRBJ1-2, is EPEVTQTPSHQVTQMGQEVILRCVPISNHLYFYWYRQILGQKVEFLVSFYNNEISEKSEIFDDQFSVERPDGSNFTLKIRSTKLEDSAMYFCASNGQDHGYTFGSGTRLTVV.

V gene TRBV7-2 combines with J gene TRBJ1-2, with a weak D call TRBD1 (5 bases). The germline CDR1 and CDR2 sequences are SGHTA and FQGNSA. The V end was cut by 1 base, the J end by 2 bases, with 11 bases between. The CDR3 contains 15 residues. The chain's CDR3 is CASSLEGSFNYGYTF. CDR3 sequence (DNA): TGTGCCAGCAGCTTAGAGGGGTCTTTCAACTATGGCTACACCTTC.